These 30 T cell receptor beta chains share one sample of origin, sequenced in a study of T cells in Graves' hyperthyroidism and ophthalmopathy. It was RNA transcripts that yielded the amplified TCR beta CDR3 regions. The HTBI primer set was used in a first-round RT-PCR of the TCR CDR3. TCRdb fed the multiplex PCR reads into MiXCR, producing one record per CDR3 protein. Among some 530,000 distinct CDR3 sequences listed, around a fifth were seen once. Material: blood. The source of these receptors is a woman between 65 and 79 years old with Graves' ophthalmopathy.

This clonotype was seen at least ten times. This sequence joins TRBV6-1 and TRBJ2-7, with D uncertain. Trimming took off 0 bases at V and 4 bases at J, with 13 bases between the two ends. Germline V gene sequence: CDR1 MNHNS, CDR2 SASEGT. This CDR3 has 15 amino acids. CDR3 nucleotides: TGTGCCAGCAGTGAAGCGCTTCTCACAATTTACGAGCAGTACTTC. This translates into CASSEALLTIYEQYF.

This clonotype has more than one count but fewer than ten. The CDR3 loop is CASSSGGISEKLFF. The CDR3 nucleotides are TGTGCCAGCAGCTCAGGGGGTATATCTGAAAAACTGTTTTTT. The chain links TRBV6-2 or TRBV6-3 to TRBJ1-4; 7 positions agree with TRBD1. The length of the CDR3 is 14 residues. V was clipped by 6 bases and J by 7 bases; unmatched bases: 8. Germline V CDR1 and CDR2: MNHEY, SVGEGT.

The rearrangement uses TRBV7-8 and TRBJ2-5; unclear D gene. Germline values: CDR1 SGHVS, CDR2 FQNEAQ. V lost 4 bases and J lost 3, with 12 bases in between. The CDR3 is made up of 14 amino acids. In DNA form, the CDR3 reads TGTGCCAGCAGCTATAACAGAGGAAAAGAGACCCAGTACTTC. This encodes CASSYNRGKETQYF.

The chain recombines TRBV3-1 with TRBJ2-7; D is possibly TRBD1 (5 bases). The V end was cut by 0 bases, the J end by 2 bases, with 8 bases between. Looked up from germline, CDR1 is LGHDT and CDR2 is YNNKEL (reference sequence). This CDR3 has 14 amino acids. CDR3 sequence: CASSQDGAAYEQYF. CDR3 bases: TGTGCCAGCAGCCAAGATGGGGCAGCCTACGAGCAGTACTTC.

This clonotype has just a few counts. The rearrangement joins TRBV18 to TRBJ1-2, with D tentatively TRBD1 (6 bases). There are 14 residues in the CDR3. Germline V gene lookup returns CDR1 KGHSH and CDR2 LQKENI. With 3 bases removed from V and 1 base from J, the gap between germline ends came to 9 bases. CDR3 in DNA: TGTGCCAGCTCACCCACACAGGGTAACTATGGCTACACCTTC. Amino acid sequence: CASSPTQGNYGYTF.

A word on this clonotype: One end of the junction fails to match germline, which may point to a read error. This chain connects TRBV7-2 to TRBJ2-2; 8 nucleotides agree with TRBD2. The germline V gene encodes CDR1 SGHTA and CDR2 FQGNSA. The CDR3 is 15 amino acids. CDR3 DNA sequence: TGCGCCAGCAGCCCCGTGGCGCGGGAGGCTTTGGAGCTGTTTTTT. It codes for CASSPVAREALELFF.

The chain couples TRBV12-3 or TRBV12-4 to TRBJ2-1; 12 nucleotides agree with TRBD2. CDR3 length equals 14 residues. V shed 6 bases and J 6 bases; nucleotides not matched to a gene: 3. CDR3 sequence: CASRGLAGPNEQFF. The CDR3, as DNA: TGTGCCAGCAGAGGACTAGCGGGACCCAATGAGCAGTTCTTC.

The genes are TRBV19 and TRBJ1-2; unclear D gene. This CDR3 contains 17 residues. Looked up from germline, CDR1 is LNHDA and CDR2 is SQIVND (reference sequence). Trimming shortened V by 3 bases and J by 1 base, and 18 bases separated the two germline ends. Here the CDR3 DNA reads TGTGCCAGTAGTATGGTGGCAGTGGGCCATTTTAACTATGGCTACACCTTC. This sequence encodes CASSMVAVGHFNYGYTF.

A few counts support this clonotype. The chain employs TRBV20-1 and TRBJ2-3; TRBD1 aligns across 11 bases. CDR1 and CDR2 from the germline V gene are DFQATT and SNEGSKA (reference sequence). The CDR3 covers 17 residues. Germline trimming cut 3 bases from V and 4 bases from J; bases unmatched to any gene: 12. Here the CDR3 DNA reads TGCAGTGCTAGTGAGGACAGGGGGCTAATGGAAGCAGATACGCAGTATTTT. Amino acid sequence: CSASEDRGLMEADTQYF.

The rearrangement links TRBV4-1 to TRBJ1-1; 7 bases align to TRBD1. Germline trimming cut 3 bases from V and 0 bases from J; bases unmatched to any gene: 10. The CDR3 has 17 amino acids. CDR1 MGHRA and CDR2 YSYEKL come from the germline V gene. The CDR3 is CASSHRQGREVNTEAFF. The CDR3 DNA follows: TGCGCCAGCAGCCATCGACAGGGTAGGGAGGTGAACACTGAAGCTTTCTTT.

The chain combines TRBV20-1 with TRBJ1-5, with D possibly being TRBD1 (6 bases). Trimming shortened V by 0 bases and J by 0 bases, and 12 bases separated the two germline ends. The germline gives CDR1 DFQATT, CDR2 SNEGSKA (reference sequence). The CDR3 contains 16 residues. In DNA, the CDR3 is TGCAGTGCTAGAGATATCGGGACATATAGCAATCAGCCCCAGCATTTT. This encodes CSARDIGTYSNQPQHF.

The sample holds a few counts of this clonotype. The genes are TRBV10-1 and TRBJ2-5; 7 bases match TRBD2. The germline V gene has CDR1 WNHNN and CDR2 SYGVQD (reference sequence). Trimming cost V 5 bases and J 9 bases; bases outside gene matches: 9. The CDR3 consists of 13 residues. The CDR3 spells CASSPGVGRAQYF. The CDR3 DNA follows: TGCGCCAGCAGTCCTGGGGTTGGGAGGGCCCAGTACTTC.

This clonotype was seen only a few times. V and J are TRBV29-1 and TRBJ2-3, with 11 bases aligning to TRBD2. The CDR3 runs 14 residues. The trim removed 2 bases at V and 7 bases at J, leaving 5 bases unmatched. Germline V CDR1 and CDR2: SQVTM, ANQGSEA. The CDR3 is CSVEFSGRDNTQYF. The CDR3 DNA reads TGCAGCGTTGAATTTAGCGGGAGGGATAATACGCAGTATTTT.

This sequence joins TRBV20-1 and TRBJ1-5; 11 bases are shared with TRBD1. This CDR3 contains 16 residues. Germline CDR1 DFQATT, CDR2 SNEGSKA (reference sequence). V lost 1 base and J lost 2; bases outside the gene matches: 4. The CDR3 DNA sequence: TGCAGTGCTAGAGGGACAGGGGGCTTTGGCAATCAGCCCCAGCATTTT. Its translation is CSARGTGGFGNQPQHF.

This clonotype has ten or more counts. This chain joins TRBV28 and TRBJ2-5; either TRBD1 or TRBD2 may fit D (5 bases each). Germline V gene data show CDR1 as MDHEN and CDR2 as SYDVKM. CDR3 length equals 12 residues. V lost 3 bases to trimming and J lost 4 bases, with 6 bases between them. CDR3 loop: CASSFGAETQYF. The CDR3 nucleotides are TGTGCCAGCAGTTTCGGGGCAGAGACCCAGTACTTC.

This clonotype was seen repeatedly, ten times or more. The chain joins TRBV28 to TRBJ1-1; a possible D gene is TRBD1 (6 bases). The CDR3 length is 14 residues. Germline V gene data show CDR1 as MDHEN and CDR2 as SYDVKM. Trimming left V 3 bases short and J 4 bases short, with 12 bases between. CDR3 protein: CASSFPGAITEAFF. The CDR3 region has the DNA TGTGCCAGCAGTTTTCCAGGGGCGATCACTGAAGCTTTCTTT. Using reference TRBV28 and TRBJ1-1 for the parts outside the CDR3, the full variable domain is DVKVTQSSRYLVKRTGEKVFLECVQDMDHENMFWYRQDPGLGLRLIYFSYDVKMKEKGDIPEGYSVSREKKERFSLILESASTNQTSMYLCASSFPGAITEAFFGQGTRLTVV.

The sample holds a few counts of this clonotype. This chain joins TRBV6-1 and TRBJ2-2, with D perhaps matching TRBD1 (6 bases). The CDR3 covers 15 residues. Germline V lookup: CDR1 MNHNS, CDR2 SASEGT. Trimming stripped 5 bases from V and 3 bases from J, with 13 bases between. DNA for the CDR3: TGTGCCAGCAGTCCCTTGGACAGCCACACCGGGGAGCTGTTTTTT. Translation: CASSPLDSHTGELFF.

This clonotype has a handful of counts. The CDR3 reads CATHSMRAGVGYNEQFF. The DNA of the CDR3 is TGTGCCACCCACTCCATGAGAGCGGGAGTTGGCTACAATGAGCAGTTCTTC. The chain links TRBV6-2 or TRBV6-3 to TRBJ2-1; 8 bases match TRBD2. The V and J ends lost 10 bases and 3 bases, in that order; junction bases with no gene match: 17. The CDR3 has 17 amino acids. Germline CDR1 and CDR2: MNHEY and SVGEGT.

The V call is TRBV29-1, the J call TRBJ2-7; maybe TRBD2 (6 bases). V was clipped by 7 bases and J by 2 bases, with 12 bases between them. The CDR3 is made up of 12 amino acids. Germline CDR1 reads SQVTM; CDR2 reads ANQGSEA. The DNA of the CDR3 is TGCAGCGGCCGGGACTCGCCCTACGAGCAGTACTTC. This translates into CSGRDSPYEQYF.

This clonotype was seen many times. V gene TRBV7-8 combines with J gene TRBJ2-1; D may match TRBD1 or TRBD2 (5 bases each). The germline V gene encodes CDR1 SGHVS and CDR2 FQNEAQ. The CDR3 extends over 11 amino acids. V shed 8 bases and J shed 4 bases, with 6 bases lying between them. CDR3 DNA sequence: TGTGCCAGCGGGGGTTACAATGAGCAGTTCTTC. This encodes CASGGYNEQFF.

The genes are TRBV20-1 and TRBJ1-6; D possibly corresponds to TRBD1 (6 bases). Trimming cost V 1 base and J 0 bases, with 13 bases left between them. Germline V lookup: CDR1 DFQATT, CDR2 SNEGSKA (reference sequence). The length of the CDR3 is 17 residues. Written as DNA, the CDR3 is TGCAGTGCTAGAGTCCCGGGACACAGCTCCTATAATTCACCCCTCCACTTT. Protein sequence: CSARVPGHSSYNSPLHF.

This chain uses TRBV2 with TRBJ2-1; 16 bases match TRBD2. The V gene's germline CDR1 is SNHLY and CDR2 FYNNEI. Unmatched junction bases numbered 5, after V lost 6 bases and J lost 0 bases. The CDR3 has 18 amino acids. In DNA, the CDR3 is TGTGCCAGCAGCCCGGGACTAGCGGGAGGGCCCTCCTACAATGAGCAGTTCTTC. Amino acid sequence: CASSPGLAGGPSYNEQFF.

This clonotype has ten or more counts. The rearrangement uses TRBV12-3 or TRBV12-4 and TRBJ1-1, with 7 bases fitting TRBD1. V was pared by 4 bases and J by 6 bases, with 11 bases of the junction left unmatched. The CDR3 totals 15 residues. The CDR3 nucleotides are TGTGCCAGCAGTTACCGGGAACAGGGGTTACCTGAAGCTTTCTTT. Amino acids: CASSYREQGLPEAFF.

The chain has TRBV7-8 and TRBJ1-3; D is perhaps TRBD1 (5 bases). Germline CDR1 SGHVS, CDR2 FQNEAQ. This CDR3 is built from 17 residues. Trimming removed 1 base from V and 0 bases from J, with 13 bases in between. The CDR3 protein is CASSLGSPGHSGNTIYF. In DNA, the CDR3 is TGTGCCAGCAGCTTAGGTTCCCCAGGACACTCTGGAAACACCATATATTTT.

This clonotype was seen more than once but under ten times. This chain connects TRBV20-1 to TRBJ2-5; D uncertain. With 0 bases removed from V and 7 bases from J, the gap between germline ends came to 15 bases. This CDR3 has 14 residues. Germline values: CDR1 DFQATT, CDR2 SNEGSKA (reference sequence). The CDR3 bases are TGCAGTGCTAGAGATCTTCTAGATTCGTGGACCCAGTACTTC. It translates to CSARDLLDSWTQYF.

V gene TRBV4-3 combines with J gene TRBJ2-7; 7 bases are shared with TRBD2. Germline V lookup: CDR1 LGHNA, CDR2 YSLEER. The J segment lost 6 bases and the V segment lost 1 base, leaving 9 bases of the junction unmatched. The CDR3 consists of 15 residues. The CDR3 nucleotides are TGCGCCAGCAGCCAAGGACTAGCCGTTAACGCCGAGCAGTACTTC. It is translated as CASSQGLAVNAEQYF.

There are a few counts of this clonotype. The chain is built from TRBV29-1 and TRBJ2-1; D remains ambiguous. The germline V gene has CDR1 SQVTM and CDR2 ANQGSEA. The CDR3 extends over 10 amino acids. The V end was cut by 4 bases, the J end by 12 bases, with 10 bases between. This CDR3 is CSVGISLQFF. The CDR3 DNA reads as TGCAGCGTTGGGATTTCCCTGCAGTTCTTC.

This chain joins TRBV20-1 and TRBJ2-1, with TRBD2 matching 7 bases. Losses at the gene ends were 1 base for V and 9 bases for J; bases not matched to a gene: 6. The CDR3 spans 13 residues. CDR1 and CDR2 from the germline V gene are DFQATT and SNEGSKA (reference sequence). The CDR3 DNA sequence: TGCAGTGCTAGAGGGGAGGGCCGTTTTGAGCAGTTCTTC. This codes for CSARGEGRFEQFF.

In this sample, this clonotype turned up a few times. The chain has TRBV5-1 and TRBJ2-7, with 8 bases that match TRBD1. The V gene end was trimmed by 0 bases and the J gene end by 2 bases; junction bases not matched to a gene: 13. The germline gives CDR1 SGHRS, CDR2 YFSETQ. The CDR3 extends over 18 amino acids. The CDR3, as DNA: TGCGCCAGCAGCTTGGATGTCAGGGGGCGCGAATACCCCTACGAGCAGTACTTC. It is translated as CASSLDVRGREYPYEQYF.

J is TRBJ1-2 and V is TRBV6-1, with 9 nucleotides matching TRBD1. The CDR3 is 14 residues long. CDR1 and CDR2 (germline): MNHNS, SASEGT. J gave up 7 bases and V 3 bases, and 6 bases lay outside the gene matches. Here the CDR3 DNA reads TGTGCCAGCAGTGATCCGGGACAGGGTCGTGGCTACACCTTC. Residues: CASSDPGQGRGYTF.